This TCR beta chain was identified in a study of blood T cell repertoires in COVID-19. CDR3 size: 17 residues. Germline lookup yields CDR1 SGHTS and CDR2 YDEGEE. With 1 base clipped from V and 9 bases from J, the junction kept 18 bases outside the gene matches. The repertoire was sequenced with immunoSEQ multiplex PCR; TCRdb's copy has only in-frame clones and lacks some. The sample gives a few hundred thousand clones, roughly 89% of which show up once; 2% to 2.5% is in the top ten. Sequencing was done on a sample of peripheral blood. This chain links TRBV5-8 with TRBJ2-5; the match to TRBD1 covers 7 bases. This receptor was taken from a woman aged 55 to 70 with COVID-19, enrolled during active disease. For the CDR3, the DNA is TGTGCCAGCAGCTTGTTCACGCGGACAGGCGTCATCGTGGCCCAGTACTTC. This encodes CASSLFTRTGVIVAQYF. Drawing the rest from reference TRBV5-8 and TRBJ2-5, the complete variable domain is EAGVTQSPTHLIKTRGQQATLRCSPISGHTSVYWYQQALGLGLQFLLWYDEGEERNRGNFPPRFSGRQFPNYSSELNVNALELEDSALYLCASSLFTRTGVIVAQYFGPGTRLLVL.